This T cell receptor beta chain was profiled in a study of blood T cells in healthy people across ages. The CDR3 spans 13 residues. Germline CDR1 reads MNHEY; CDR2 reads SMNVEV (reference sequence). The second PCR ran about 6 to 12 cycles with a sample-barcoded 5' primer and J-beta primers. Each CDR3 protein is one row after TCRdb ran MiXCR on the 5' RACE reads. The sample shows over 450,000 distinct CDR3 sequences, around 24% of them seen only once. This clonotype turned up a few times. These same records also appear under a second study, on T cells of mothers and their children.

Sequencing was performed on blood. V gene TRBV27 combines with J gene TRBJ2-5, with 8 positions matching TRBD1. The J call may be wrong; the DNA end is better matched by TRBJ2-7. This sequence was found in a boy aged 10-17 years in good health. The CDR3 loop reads CASSPGQGSEQYF. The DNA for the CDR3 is TGTGCCAGCAGTCCCGGACAGGGATCCGAGCAGTACTTC.